This TCR beta chain was recovered during a study of blood T cell repertoires in COVID-19. Here immunoSEQ multiplex PCR was the method, and the copy in TCRdb shows in-frame clones only, minus some. The data show more than 65,000 clones, with 91% seen just once and 8.5% held by the top ten. The CDR3 is 13 amino acids. The specimen sequenced was peripheral blood. The chain carries TRBV12-2 and TRBJ1-5; the tabulated D call, TRBD1, remains unverified against the DNA. TRBV12-2 has pseudogene status. The receptor's source is a human donor in a cohort sampled during active COVID-19. Here the CDR3 DNA reads TGTGCAAGTCGCTCAACAGGGGACCAGCCCCAGCATTTT. It translates to CASRSTGDQPQHF.